These 13 T cell receptor beta chains were all obtained from the same sample, sequenced in a study of cytomegalovirus exposure and HLA in healthy donors. With 60 Vbeta and 13 Jbeta primers, the PCR was carried out. Some clones are missing from TCRdb's copy, which holds only in-frame ones; the method was immunoSEQ multiplex PCR. The table lists 150,000 or so clones, almost 85% of them singletons, with around 6.1% in the top ten. Sequenced input: PBMCs. The origin of the receptors is a man between 25 and 39 years old in good health and CMV-seropositive.

This chain joins TRBV4-2 and TRBJ2-7, with 9 bases matching TRBD1. There are 14 residues in the CDR3. The J segment lost 6 bases and the V segment lost 4 bases, leaving 7 bases of the junction unmatched. Germline V gene sequence: CDR1 LGHNA, CDR2 YNFKEQ. CDR3 nucleotide sequence: TGTGCCAGCAGCCCCGGACAGGGGACGGGCGAGCAGTACTTC. Its translation: CASSPGQGTGEQYF.

The chain recombines TRBV19 with TRBJ1-2; D is possibly TRBD1 (6 bases). In germline, CDR1 is LNHDA, CDR2 SQIVND (reference sequence). V lost 8 bases, J lost 2 bases, and 18 bases lay in between. This CDR3 has 15 amino acids. The CDR3 loop is CASWARGRGNYGYTF. The CDR3 DNA follows: TGTGCCAGTTGGGCCAGGGGAAGGGGGAACTATGGCTACACCTTC.

DNA of the CDR3: TGTGCCAGCAGCCCCGGTTGGGTAGCGGGAGTGTTGGCAGATACGCAGTATTTT. This gives the protein CASSPGWVAGVLADTQYF. The rearrangement joins TRBV28 to TRBJ2-3; 9 nucleotides match TRBD2. The V gene's germline CDR1 is MDHEN and CDR2 SYDVKM. The CDR3 runs 18 residues. Germline trimming cut 6 bases from V and 4 bases from J; bases unmatched to any gene: 17.

The V call is TRBV29-1, the J call TRBJ1-2, with D uncertain. The CDR3 has 10 amino acids. Germline V gives CDR1 SQVTM, CDR2 ANQGSEA. Trimming shortened V by 6 bases and J by 5 bases, and 7 bases separated the two germline ends. The CDR3 sequence is CSVQTYGYTF. DNA for the CDR3: TGCAGCGTCCAGACTTATGGCTACACCTTC.

This clone was seen a few times. This chain joins TRBV5-1 and TRBJ1-1, with a tentative D call TRBD1 (5 bases). CDR3 length: 13 residues. Per germline, CDR1 SGHRS and CDR2 YFSETQ. V shed 2 bases and J shed 0 bases, with 5 bases lying between them. The CDR3, as DNA: TGCGCCAGCAGCTTAGGGGTGAACACTGAAGCTTTCTTT. This codes for CASSLGVNTEAFF.

J is TRBJ1-2 and V is TRBV5-4, with D perhaps matching TRBD1 (6 bases). V lost 4 bases and J 8 bases, leaving 18 bases between the germline ends. The V gene's germline CDR1 is SGHNT and CDR2 YYREEE (reference sequence). The CDR3 is 14 residues long. CDR3: CASSRPTGTYGYTF. In nucleotides, the CDR3 is TGTGCCAGCAGCCGACCGACAGGAACCTACGGCTACACCTTC.

The rearrangement joins TRBV21-1 to TRBJ2-7; TRBD1, the D gene given by the table, was not confirmed from the DNA. TRBV21-1 constitutes a pseudogene. The CDR3 has 17 residues. The DNA of the CDR3 is TGTGCCAGCAGCAAAGAGGGGACAGGGCGGCTCACCTACGAGCAGTACTTC. The encoded protein is CASSKEGTGRLTYEQYF.

The V gene is TRBV7-9, the J gene TRBJ2-7; 9 bases match TRBD2. This CDR3 region has 15 residues. V dropped 5 bases and J dropped 7; count of bases not matched to a gene: 12. Germline CDR1 reads SEHNR; CDR2 reads FQNEAQ (reference sequence). The CDR3 coding sequence is TGTGCCAGCAGCCGAACAGCGGGAGGTTTGAGGGAGCAGTACTTC. It translates to CASSRTAGGLREQYF.

The J gene is TRBJ2-3, the V gene TRBV7-8, with 12 bases matching TRBD2. The CDR3 sequence is 17 residues long. V trimming: 5 bases; J trimming: 2 bases; junction bases outside the gene matches: 8. Germline lookup yields CDR1 SGHVS and CDR2 FQNEAQ. The CDR3 reads CASSGGTSGPSTDTQYF. The CDR3 coding sequence is TGTGCCAGCAGCGGCGGGACTAGCGGGCCCTCCACAGATACGCAGTATTTT. Using reference TRBV7-8 and TRBJ2-3 for the parts outside the CDR3, the full variable domain is GAGVSQSPRYKVAKRGQDVALRCDPISGHVSLFWYQQALGQGPEFLTYFQNEAQLDKSGLPSDRFFAERPEGSVSTLKIQRTQQEDSAVYLCASSGGTSGPSTDTQYFGPGTRLTVL.

J is TRBJ1-4 and V is TRBV9; the D gene is possibly TRBD1 (5 bases). CDR1 is SGDLS, CDR2 YYNGEE, per germline. The CDR3 consists of 16 residues. Deletions cut 5 bases from V and 4 bases from J, with 18 bases between. As DNA, the CDR3 is TGTGCCAGCAGGCGCCGGGACGGGAGTAGTAATGAAAAACTGTTTTTT. The encoded protein is CASRRRDGSSNEKLFF.

The chain joins TRBV2 to TRBJ1-2; D gene ambiguous. Looked up from germline, CDR1 is SNHLY and CDR2 is FYNNEI. Trimming took 4 bases from V and 8 from J, leaving 17 bases between them. The CDR3 totals 14 residues. CDR3: CASSGDRGFQGYTF. The CDR3 nucleotides read TGTGCCAGCAGTGGTGATCGAGGTTTTCAGGGCTACACCTTC.

V gene TRBV19 combines with J gene TRBJ1-2; 7 bases are a match to TRBD1. With 7 bases clipped from V and 2 bases from J, the junction kept 4 bases outside the gene matches. This CDR3 region has 13 residues. Germline values: CDR1 LNHDA, CDR2 SQIVND (reference sequence). The CDR3 here is CASNPGQNYGYTF. DNA of the CDR3: TGTGCCAGTAATCCGGGACAGAACTATGGCTACACCTTC.

V is TRBV18 and J is TRBJ1-6; no firm D call. The germline V gene encodes CDR1 KGHSH and CDR2 LQKENI. V gave up 0 bases and J gave up 8 bases, with 11 bases separating them. The CDR3 extends over 15 amino acids. The CDR3 DNA reads as TGTGCCAGCTCACCACCGGCCGCTGAACATTCACCCCTCCACTTT. Its translation is CASSPPAAEHSPLHF.